One and the same sample provided the 12 T cell receptor beta chains below, sequenced in a study of cytomegalovirus exposure and HLA in healthy donors. Vbeta (60) and Jbeta (13) primers were used in the PCR. Sequencing was performed with immunoSEQ multiplex PCR; in TCRdb, only in-frame clones are kept and a portion is missing. The data show some 150,000 clones, 75% to 85% seen once. Input material: PBMCs. The receptors derive from a female donor in good health and CMV-seronegative.

The chain links TRBV5-4 to TRBJ2-1; TRBD2 aligns across 7 bases. The CDR3 contains 16 residues. Germline V lookup: CDR1 SGHNT, CDR2 YYREEE (reference sequence). V was clipped by 0 bases and J by 10 bases; unmatched bases: 13. DNA of the CDR3: TGTGCCAGCAGCTTGGGGGCGGGGGTTCGGGTAACGGAGCAGTTCTTC. It is translated as CASSLGAGVRVTEQFF.

The rearrangement links TRBV30 to TRBJ1-2; 11 bases are shared with TRBD1. This CDR3 spans 13 amino acids. V lost 8 bases, J lost 4 bases, and 6 bases stayed unmatched. Germline V lookup: CDR1 GTSNPN, CDR2 SVGIG (reference sequence). The CDR3 reads CAGRDRGAYGYTF. The CDR3 DNA sequence: TGTGCCGGGCGGGACAGGGGGGCCTATGGCTACACCTTC.

V and J are TRBV28 and TRBJ2-7, with no clear D. The germline CDR1 and CDR2 sequences are MDHEN and SYDVKM. The CDR3 spans 13 residues. V lost 8 bases and J 2 bases, leaving 13 bases between the germline ends. Here the CDR3 reads CASGETPTYEQYF. CDR3 bases: TGTGCCAGCGGCGAGACTCCTACCTACGAGCAGTACTTC.

This clone was observed a few times. The chain joins TRBV5-4 to TRBJ2-2; D is perhaps TRBD1 (6 bases). Looked up from germline, CDR1 is SGHNT and CDR2 is YYREEE (reference sequence). Trimming removed 5 bases at V and 1 base at J, with 15 bases between. The CDR3 extends over 16 amino acids. In nucleotides, the CDR3 is TGTGCCAGCAGAATTAAACAGGGTCGGAACACCGGGGAGCTGTTTTTT. It translates to CASRIKQGRNTGELFF.

This chain links TRBV19 with TRBJ1-2; 7 nucleotides line up with TRBD1. The germline gives CDR1 LNHDA, CDR2 SQIVND (reference sequence). V trimming: 9 bases; J trimming: 5 bases; junction bases outside the gene matches: 9. This CDR3 is built from 13 residues. For the CDR3, the DNA is TGTGCCAGCCGCAGTGGGACAGTGTATGGCTACACCTTC. Protein sequence: CASRSGTVYGYTF. Based on the CDR3 plus reference TRBV19 and TRBJ1-2, the full variable domain is DGGITQSPKYLFRKEGQNVTLSCEQNLNHDAMYWYRQDPGQGLRLIYYSQIVNDFQKGDIAEGYSVSREKKESFPLTVTSAQKNPTAFYLCASRSGTVYGYTFGSGTRLTVV.

V gene TRBV5-1 combines with J gene TRBJ1-2; 8 positions agree with TRBD1. The germline V gene has CDR1 SGHRS and CDR2 YFSETQ. CDR3 length: 13 amino acids. Trimming took 0 bases from V and 6 from J; bases not matched to a gene: 1. The CDR3 sequence: CASSLEQGDGYTF. In nucleotides, the CDR3 is TGCGCCAGCAGCTTGGAACAGGGGGATGGCTACACCTTC.

The chain has TRBV10-2 and TRBJ2-5; TRBD2 agrees at 11 bases. Judging by the DNA end, TRBJ2-7 fits better; the J call may be wrong. The CDR3 sequence is 14 residues long. Germline loops: CDR1 WSHSY, CDR2 SAAADI. The CDR3 coding sequence is TGCGCCAGCAGTGACCTAGCGGGGGGCTACGAGCAGTACTTC. Translation gives CASSDLAGGYEQYF.

The chain uses TRBV2 and TRBJ2-3, with D possibly being TRBD1 (5 bases). This CDR3 contains 14 residues. Germline values: CDR1 SNHLY, CDR2 FYNNEI. The ends were cut back, 4 bases at V and 9 bases at J, with 17 bases in the middle. CDR3: CASSAPPSRVTQYF. CDR3 nucleotide sequence: TGTGCCAGCAGTGCCCCACCGAGCAGGGTGACGCAGTATTTT. The complete variable domain, with remaining parts taken from reference TRBV2 and TRBJ2-3, reads EPEVTQTPSHQVTQMGQEVILRCVPISNHLYFYWYRQILGQKVEFLVSFYNNEISEKSEIFDDQFSVERPDGSNFTLKIRSTKLEDSAMYFCASSAPPSRVTQYFGPGTRLTVL.

The rearrangement uses TRBV12-5 and TRBJ1-1; D unclear. In germline, CDR1 is LGHNT, CDR2 FRNRAP. Trimming cost V 1 base and J 7 bases, with 10 bases left between them. The CDR3 has 13 amino acids. The CDR3: CASGLAQRLEAFF. The CDR3 DNA reads TGTGCTAGTGGTTTGGCCCAACGACTTGAAGCTTTCTTT.

This chain links TRBV11-1 with TRBJ2-1, with a tentative D call TRBD2 (6 bases). This CDR3 spans 15 amino acids. The V gene's germline CDR1 is SGHAT and CDR2 FQDESV (reference sequence). V lost 5 bases and J lost 6, with 17 bases in between. Here the CDR3 DNA reads TGTGCCAGCAGCATACTGGGGGGATGGGGCAATGAGCAGTTCTTC. This gives the protein CASSILGGWGNEQFF.

The chain recombines TRBV4-1 with TRBJ1-6; 7 bases map to TRBD1. CDR3 length: 16 residues. CDR1 and CDR2 (germline): MGHRA, YSYEKL. The junction had 5 bases not matched to a gene; V was cut back by 0 bases and J by 6 bases. This CDR3 reads CASSQDAGQPNSPLHF. CDR3 DNA sequence: TGCGCCAGCAGCCAAGATGCGGGACAGCCTAATTCACCCCTCCACTTT.

The chain has TRBV7-8 and TRBJ1-2; 9 bases fit TRBD1. The CDR3 consists of 15 residues. V was clipped by 3 bases and J by 8 bases; unmatched bases: 10. CDR1 and CDR2 (germline): SGHVS, FQNEAQ. The CDR3 region is CASSFQGQGLGGYTF. CDR3 sequence (DNA): TGTGCCAGCAGCTTCCAGGGACAGGGCCTTGGGGGCTACACCTTC.